The sequence of this T cell receptor beta chain was determined in a study of tumor-infiltrating lymphocytes in primary liver carcinoma. Joint extraction of RNA and DNA used 20-30 mg of bulk tissue that was unsorted. Every tumor sample had over 85% viable tumor cells. This CDR3 has 16 amino acids. The germline gives CDR1 KGHSH, CDR2 LQKENI. The V gene lost 4 bases and the J gene lost 3 bases, with 16 bases spanning the gap. The input was approximately 0.45 ug total RNA; TCR beta cDNA was made from it with a constant-region primer. Researchers made the TCR beta libraries by running three nested multiplex PCR rounds with slightly modified ARM-PCR. The first two PCR rounds used TRBV1-TRBV30 forward primers with a C-beta reverse primer, about 10 cycles each. TCRdb used MiXCR to reprocess the multiplex PCR reads, holding one entry per CDR3 protein. The profile shows 95,000 to 150,000 distinct CDR3 sequences, 64% of them singletons.

The sample consisted of liver tumor tissue from sampling region 3. Subset noted: tumor region T3, left-lateral pole. This chain joins TRBV18 and TRBJ1-5; D perhaps matches TRBD1 (5 bases). This TCR was sampled from a woman aged 60-75 years with primary liver carcinoma and hepatitis B virus infection. The CDR3 protein is CASSLSKGEFNQPQHF. Here the CDR3 DNA reads TGTGCCAGCTCACTCTCGAAAGGGGAATTCAATCAGCCCCAGCATTTT.